A single sample gave rise to the 26 T cell receptor beta chains below, sequenced in a study of blood T cell repertoires in COVID-19. Sequencing used immunoSEQ multiplex PCR; TCRdb keeps in-frame clones, though not all of them. Found here are approximately 390,000 clones, 88% of them singletons; the top ten hold roughly 2%. Source material: PBMCs or T cells enriched from blood (not recorded which). Every receptor here comes from a woman aged 35 to 49 with acute COVID-19.

The V call is TRBV5-6, the J call TRBJ1-3; tentatively, D is TRBD1 (6 bases). The V end was cut by 0 bases, the J end by 2 bases, with 15 bases between. The CDR3 is 17 amino acids. CDR1 is SGHDT, CDR2 YYEEEE, per germline. The CDR3 DNA reads as TGTGCCAGCAGCTTGGCCTATCTGGGGGCAGCTGGAAACACCATATATTTT. It translates to CASSLAYLGAAGNTIYF.

This rearrangement joins TRBV10-2 to TRBJ2-1; tentatively, D is TRBD1 (6 bases). Per germline, CDR1 WSHSY and CDR2 SAAADI. V was pared by 6 bases and J by 6 bases, with 15 bases between. The CDR3 totals 14 residues. The CDR3 loop is CASRMTGTGNEQFF. CDR3 DNA: TGCGCCAGCAGGATGACAGGCACGGGCAATGAGCAGTTCTTC.

This sequence joins TRBV18 and TRBJ2-4, with 10 bases lining up with TRBD2. Per the germline V gene, CDR1 is KGHSH and CDR2 is LQKENI. The length of the CDR3 is 14 residues. V shed 6 bases, J shed 7 bases, and the junction held 6 bases outside the gene matches. CDR3 nucleotides: TGTGCCAGCTCCTACGGGACTAGCGTTAACATTCAGTACTTC. As protein: CASSYGTSVNIQYF.

This clone was seen just once. This chain connects TRBV19 to TRBJ2-7; 10 bases map to TRBD1. The CDR3 totals 15 residues. J lost 2 bases, V lost 2 bases, and 3 bases had no gene match. In germline, CDR1 is LNHDA, CDR2 SQIVND (reference sequence). Here the CDR3 DNA reads TGTGCCAGTAGTATACCGGGACAGGGGACCTACGAGCAGTACTTC. It encodes CASSIPGQGTYEQYF. Supplemented by reference TRBV19 and TRBJ2-7, the full variable domain reads DGGITQSPKYLFRKEGQNVTLSCEQNLNHDAMYWYRQDPGQGLRLIYYSQIVNDFQKGDIAEGYSVSREKKESFPLTVTSAQKNPTAFYLCASSIPGQGTYEQYFGPGTRLTVT.

A single count supports this clone. The rearrangement links TRBV7-8 to TRBJ1-6; TRBD1 is a possible D gene (5 bases). CDR3 length: 14 amino acids. CDR1 and CDR2 from the germline V gene are SGHVS and FQNEAQ. Trimming cost V 1 base and J 7 bases, with 8 bases left between them. The CDR3 DNA reads TGTGCCAGCAGCTTAGTGGGGCACAATTCACCCCTCCACTTT. Residues: CASSLVGHNSPLHF.

The V gene is TRBV27, the J gene TRBJ1-5; possibly TRBD1 for D (6 bases). V was trimmed by 5 bases and J by 7 bases, leaving 24 bases between them. CDR1 is MNHEY, CDR2 SMNVEV, per germline (reference sequence). CDR3 length: 17 residues. Here the CDR3 DNA reads TGTGCCAGCAGTCCCCTTCCTTACAGGGAAGAATACCAGCCCCAGCATTTT. As protein: CASSPLPYREEYQPQHF.

CDR3 nucleotides: TGTGCCAGCAGTTCCTTGGACAGGGTCCAATATGAGCAGTTCTTC. Protein sequence: CASSSLDRVQYEQFF. The chain recombines TRBV27 with TRBJ2-1; the match to TRBD1 covers 8 bases. Germline lookup yields CDR1 MNHEY and CDR2 SMNVEV (reference sequence). The CDR3 length is 15 residues. The V gene end was trimmed by 4 bases and the J gene end by 8 bases; junction bases not matched to a gene: 10.

V and J are TRBV5-1 and TRBJ1-1, with D possibly being TRBD1 (5 bases). CDR1 is SGHRS and CDR2 is YFSETQ in the germline V gene. The CDR3 has 16 residues. V was shortened by 3 bases and J by 1 base, with 16 bases between the two germline ends. CDR3 coding DNA: TGCGCCAGCAGCTCGGGACTACAGGTACCGAACACTGAAGCTTTCTTT. This sequence encodes CASSSGLQVPNTEAFF.

This chain joins TRBV6-5 and TRBJ1-1, with D possibly being TRBD1 (6 bases). The CDR3 consists of 14 residues. The germline CDR1 and CDR2 sequences are MNHEY and SVGAGI. V lost 11 bases and J 0 bases, leaving 16 bases between the germline ends. The CDR3 DNA reads as TGTGCCTCCAGGCGGGGGGCAATGAACACTGAAGCTTTCTTT. Translating gives CASRRGAMNTEAFF.

This clone has only one observation. The chain couples TRBV5-4 to TRBJ1-6; the match to TRBD1 covers 7 bases. The V gene end was trimmed by 4 bases and the J gene end by 9 bases; junction bases not matched to a gene: 10. CDR3 length: 15 residues. Germline CDR1 reads SGHNT; CDR2 reads YYREEE (reference sequence). The CDR3 nucleotides are TGTGCCAGCAGCAGTAAACAGGGGAGAGGTTCACCCCTCCACTTT. It yields the protein CASSSKQGRGSPLHF.

The count of this clone is one. The chain joins TRBV11-2 to TRBJ1-3; TRBD1 aligns across 9 bases. This CDR3 has 14 amino acids. Germline V gene sequence: CDR1 SGHAT, CDR2 FQNNGV. V trimming: 5 bases; J trimming: 2 bases; junction bases outside the gene matches: 1. The CDR3 here is CASSRQGAGNTIYF. The CDR3 coding sequence is TGTGCCAGCAGCCGACAGGGGGCTGGAAACACCATATATTTT.

This chain uses TRBV5-4 with TRBJ1-6, with 10 nucleotides matching TRBD1. The CDR3 length is 16 residues. Germline V gene data show CDR1 as SGHNT and CDR2 as YYREEE (reference sequence). V was clipped by 4 bases and J by 5 bases; unmatched bases: 6. CDR3 in DNA: TGTGCCAGCAGCCCCGGGACAGGGGTGGATAATTCACCCCTCCACTTT. It specifies CASSPGTGVDNSPLHF.

The table lists this clone with a few counts. The V gene is TRBV5-5, the J gene TRBJ2-3; 9 positions match TRBD2. Germline CDR1 is SGHKS and CDR2 is YYEKEE (reference sequence). The CDR3 length is 17 residues. J gave up 3 bases and V 1 base, and 9 bases lay outside the gene matches. The CDR3 DNA is TGTGCCAGCAGCTTGAGCCCGGCGGGGGGGCAGACAGATACGCAGTATTTT. It codes for CASSLSPAGGQTDTQYF.

V gene TRBV5-1 combines with J gene TRBJ2-1, with TRBD1 identical over 7 bases. Germline V CDR1 and CDR2: SGHRS, YFSETQ. The trim removed 4 bases at V and 5 bases at J, leaving 9 bases unmatched. CDR3 length equals 15 residues. This chain's CDR3 is CASSPGDRHNNEQFF. CDR3 sequence (DNA): TGCGCCAGCAGCCCAGGGGACAGACATAACAATGAGCAGTTCTTC. The whole variable domain, filled in from reference TRBV5-1 and TRBJ2-1, reads KAGVTQTPRYLIKTRGQQVTLSCSPISGHRSVSWYQQTPGQGLQFLFEYFSETQRNKGNFPGRFSGRQFSNSRSEMNVSTLELGDSALYLCASSPGDRHNNEQFFGPGTRLTVL.

The V call is TRBV9, the J call TRBJ1-2, with D maybe TRBD1 (6 bases). Germline lookup yields CDR1 SGDLS and CDR2 YYNGEE. This CDR3 has 17 residues. V was trimmed by 4 bases and J by 0 bases, leaving 19 bases between them. CDR3 in amino acids: CASSPTIDRRSNYGYTF. The CDR3 bases are TGTGCCAGCAGCCCCACGATTGACAGGCGCTCTAACTATGGCTACACCTTC.

The J gene is TRBJ2-1, the V gene TRBV5-4, with 8 bases matching TRBD1. Unmatched junction bases numbered 3, after V lost 1 base and J lost 0 bases. This CDR3 is built from 16 residues. From germline, CDR1 is SGHNT and CDR2 YYREEE (reference sequence). CDR3 protein: CASSLSGTGSYNEQFF. The DNA for the CDR3 is TGTGCCAGCAGCTTGTCTGGGACAGGCTCCTACAATGAGCAGTTCTTC.

The V and J genes are TRBV7-9 and TRBJ1-2, with a weak D call TRBD1 (5 bases). CDR1 is SEHNR, CDR2 FQNEAQ, per germline (reference sequence). Trimming left V 2 bases short and J 2 bases short, with 9 bases between. The CDR3 runs 14 residues. The chain's CDR3 is CASSLTGTNYGYTF. The CDR3 DNA sequence: TGTGCCAGCAGCTTAACAGGAACCAACTATGGCTACACCTTC. Based on the CDR3 plus reference TRBV7-9 and TRBJ1-2, the full variable domain is DTGVSQNPRHKITKRGQNVTFRCDPISEHNRLYWYRQTLGQGPEFLTYFQNEAQLEKSRLLSDRFSAERPKGSFSTLEIQRTEQGDSAMYLCASSLTGTNYGYTFGSGTRLTVV.

This clone has a single count. The J gene is TRBJ2-7, the V gene TRBV15; possible D gene TRBD2, 7 bases. Trimming took off 0 bases at V and 9 bases at J, with 12 bases between the two ends. CDR3 size: 13 residues. Germline loops: CDR1 LNHNV, CDR2 YYDKDF (reference sequence). CDR3 DNA sequence: TGTGCCACCAGCAGAGATTGGGGGGGCGCGCAGTACTTC. This gives the protein CATSRDWGGAQYF.

CDR3: CASSLISGGVGEQFF. The CDR3 DNA reads as TGCGCCAGCAGCTTAATAAGCGGGGGGGTAGGTGAGCAGTTCTTC. The chain uses TRBV5-1 and TRBJ2-1; 10 nucleotides align to TRBD2. CDR3 length equals 15 residues. Germline assignment: CDR1 SGHRS and CDR2 YFSETQ. The V gene end was trimmed by 2 bases and the J gene end by 9 bases; junction bases not matched to a gene: 8.

This clone was seen once. The V gene is TRBV24-1, the J gene TRBJ1-6, with TRBD1 matching over 7 bases. This CDR3 has 17 residues. Germline V gene data show CDR1 as KGHDR and CDR2 as SFDVKD. The J segment lost 1 base and the V segment lost 2 bases, leaving 4 bases of the junction unmatched. The CDR3 DNA reads as TGTGCCACCAGTGATTCCCACAGGGGATCCTATAATTCACCCCTCCACTTT. Its translation: CATSDSHRGSYNSPLHF.

The chain is built from TRBV29-1 and TRBJ1-1; D may be TRBD1 (6 bases). The germline CDR1 and CDR2 sequences are SQVTM and ANQGSEA. Trimming left V 0 bases short and J 0 bases short, with 8 bases between. The CDR3 length is 14 residues. The CDR3 nucleotides read TGCAGCGTTGAAGAGGGGGCGTTGAACACTGAAGCTTTCTTT. This encodes CSVEEGALNTEAFF. The full variable domain, completed using reference TRBV29-1 and TRBJ1-1, is SAVISQKPSRDICQRGTSLTIQCQVDSQVTMMFWYRQQPGQSLTLIATANQGSEATYESGFVIDKFPISRPNLTFSTLTVSNMSPEDSSIYLCSVEEGALNTEAFFGQGTRLTVV.

This chain connects TRBV4-1 to TRBJ2-7, with 9 bases lining up with TRBD2. The CDR3 has 15 amino acids. Looked up from germline, CDR1 is MGHRA and CDR2 is YSYEKL. Trimming cost V 1 base and J 2 bases; bases outside gene matches: 3. The CDR3 DNA is TGCGCCAGCAGCCAAGGGCTAGCGGGGACCTACGAGCAGTACTTC. Its protein product is CASSQGLAGTYEQYF.

The rearrangement links TRBV6-1 to TRBJ1-2; D perhaps matches TRBD1 (6 bases). CDR1 MNHNS and CDR2 SASEGT come from the germline V gene. Trimming pared 3 bases from V and 4 bases from J, leaving 15 bases between. The CDR3 spans 15 residues. CDR3 DNA: TGTGCCAGCAGTGAGTACTCAGGGGAAAGCTATGGCTACACCTTC. This encodes CASSEYSGESYGYTF.

The chain joins TRBV5-4 to TRBJ2-2; 9 positions agree with TRBD1. V trimming: 5 bases; J trimming: 4 bases; junction bases outside the gene matches: 9. The CDR3 loop spans 16 amino acids. CDR1 is SGHNT and CDR2 is YYREEE in the germline V gene (reference sequence). CDR3: CASSSGQGRGTGELFF. The CDR3 DNA reads TGTGCCAGCAGTTCCGGACAGGGGAGGGGCACCGGGGAGCTGTTTTTT.

This clone was observed once. V usage is TRBV21-1 and J usage is TRBJ1-1. TRBV21-1 is shown as a pseudogene. CDR3 size: 15 residues. The CDR3 bases are TGTGCCAGCAGTCTAGGACCGGGAAGGAACACTGAAGCTTTCTTT. It is translated as CASSLGPGRNTEAFF.

The chain employs TRBV3-1 (or the pseudogene TRBV3-2) and TRBJ2-1; TRBD2 aligns across 7 bases. Germline trimming cut 4 bases from V and 4 bases from J; bases unmatched to any gene: 1. This CDR3 is built from 13 residues. CDR1 and CDR2 from the germline V gene are LGHDT and YNNKEL (reference sequence). The CDR3 nucleotides read TGTGCCAGCAGCCCCGGGGGGTACAATGAGCAGTTCTTC. It encodes CASSPGGYNEQFF.